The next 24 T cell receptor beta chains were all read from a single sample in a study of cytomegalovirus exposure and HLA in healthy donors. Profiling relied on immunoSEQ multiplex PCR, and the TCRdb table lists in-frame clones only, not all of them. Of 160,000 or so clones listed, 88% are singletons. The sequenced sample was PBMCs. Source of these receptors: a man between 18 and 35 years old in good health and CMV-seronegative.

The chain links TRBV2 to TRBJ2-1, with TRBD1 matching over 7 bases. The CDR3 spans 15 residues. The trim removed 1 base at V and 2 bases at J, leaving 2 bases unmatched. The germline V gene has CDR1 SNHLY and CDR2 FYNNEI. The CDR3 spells CASSEGTGPYNEQFF. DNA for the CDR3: TGTGCCAGCAGTGAAGGGACAGGCCCCTACAATGAGCAGTTCTTC.

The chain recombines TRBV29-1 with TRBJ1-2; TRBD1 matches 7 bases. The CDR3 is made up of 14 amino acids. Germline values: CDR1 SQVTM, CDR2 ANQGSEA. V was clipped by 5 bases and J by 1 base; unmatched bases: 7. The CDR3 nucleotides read TGCAGCGTTATGGGGACAGAATTTAACTATGGCTACACCTTC. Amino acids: CSVMGTEFNYGYTF.

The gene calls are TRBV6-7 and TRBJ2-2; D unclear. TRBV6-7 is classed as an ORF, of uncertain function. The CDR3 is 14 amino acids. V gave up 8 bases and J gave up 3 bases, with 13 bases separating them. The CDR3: CASPSTDYTGELFF. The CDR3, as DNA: TGTGCCAGCCCTTCTACCGACTACACCGGGGAGCTGTTTTTT.

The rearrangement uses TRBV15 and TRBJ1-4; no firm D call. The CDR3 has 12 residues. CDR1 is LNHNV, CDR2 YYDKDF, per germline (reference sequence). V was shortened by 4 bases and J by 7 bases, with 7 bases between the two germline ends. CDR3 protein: CATSTGSEKLFF. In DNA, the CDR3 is TGTGCCACCAGCACCGGTAGTGAAAAACTGTTTTTT.

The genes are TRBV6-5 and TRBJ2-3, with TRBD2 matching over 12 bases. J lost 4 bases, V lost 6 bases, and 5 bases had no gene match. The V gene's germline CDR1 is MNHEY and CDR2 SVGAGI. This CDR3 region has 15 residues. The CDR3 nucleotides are TGTGCCAGCAGAGGACTAGCGGGGCCTTCAGATACGCAGTATTTT. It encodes CASRGLAGPSDTQYF.

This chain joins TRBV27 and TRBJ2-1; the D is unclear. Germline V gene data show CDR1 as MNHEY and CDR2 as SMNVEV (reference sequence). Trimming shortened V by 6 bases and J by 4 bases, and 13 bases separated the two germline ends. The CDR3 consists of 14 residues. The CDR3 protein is CASSYYPLYNEQFF. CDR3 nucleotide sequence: TGTGCCAGCAGCTACTACCCCCTATACAATGAGCAGTTCTTC.

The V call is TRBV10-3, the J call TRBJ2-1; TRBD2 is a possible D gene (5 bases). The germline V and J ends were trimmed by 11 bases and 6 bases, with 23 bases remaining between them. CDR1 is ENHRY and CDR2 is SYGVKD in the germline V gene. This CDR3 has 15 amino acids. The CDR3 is CAQTPTGGCINEQFF. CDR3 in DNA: TGTGCCCAAACCCCCACGGGCGGGTGTATCAATGAGCAGTTCTTC.

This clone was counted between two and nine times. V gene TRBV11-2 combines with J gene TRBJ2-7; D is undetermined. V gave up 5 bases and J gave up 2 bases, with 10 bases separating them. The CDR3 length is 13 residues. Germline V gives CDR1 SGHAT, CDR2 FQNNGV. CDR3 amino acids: CASSPGWAYEQYF. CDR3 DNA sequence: TGTGCCAGCAGCCCGGGTTGGGCCTACGAGCAGTACTTC. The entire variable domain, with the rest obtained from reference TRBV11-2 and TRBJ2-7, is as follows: EAGVAQSPRYKIIEKRQSVAFWCNPISGHATLYWYQQILGQGPKLLIQFQNNGVVDDSQLPKDRFSAERLKGVDSTLKIQPAKLEDSAVYLCASSPGWAYEQYFGPGTRLTVT.

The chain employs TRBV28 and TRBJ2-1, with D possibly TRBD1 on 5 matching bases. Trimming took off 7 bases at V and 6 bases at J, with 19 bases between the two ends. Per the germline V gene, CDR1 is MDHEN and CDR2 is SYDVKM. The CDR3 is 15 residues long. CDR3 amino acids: CASTRVQVPGNEQFF. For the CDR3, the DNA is TGTGCCAGCACCCGCGTACAGGTACCCGGCAATGAGCAGTTCTTC.

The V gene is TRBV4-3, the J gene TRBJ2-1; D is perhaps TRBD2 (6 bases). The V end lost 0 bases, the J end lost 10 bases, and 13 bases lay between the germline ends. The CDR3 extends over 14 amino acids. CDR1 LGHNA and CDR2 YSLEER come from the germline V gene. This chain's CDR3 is CASSQESGRGEQFF. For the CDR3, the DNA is TGCGCCAGCAGCCAAGAGAGCGGTCGGGGGGAGCAGTTCTTC.

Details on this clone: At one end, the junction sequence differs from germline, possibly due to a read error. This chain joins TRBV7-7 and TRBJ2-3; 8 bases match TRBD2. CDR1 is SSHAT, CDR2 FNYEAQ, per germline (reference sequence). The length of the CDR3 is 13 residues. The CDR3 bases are TGTGCTAGCAGCCAGGGACTAGCAGATACGCAGTATTTT. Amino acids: CASSQGLADTQYF. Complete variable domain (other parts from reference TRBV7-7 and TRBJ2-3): GAGVSQSPRYKVTKRGQDVTLRCDPISSHATLYWYQQALGQGPEFLTYFNYEAQPDKSGLPSDRFSAERPEGSISTLTIQRTEQRDSAMYRCASSQGLADTQYFGPGTRLTVL.

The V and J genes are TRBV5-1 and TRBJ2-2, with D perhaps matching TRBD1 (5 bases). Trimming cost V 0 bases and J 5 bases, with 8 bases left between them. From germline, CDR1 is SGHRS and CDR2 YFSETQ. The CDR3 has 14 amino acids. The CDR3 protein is CASSLGRGTGELFF. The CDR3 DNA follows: TGCGCCAGCAGCTTGGGTAGGGGAACCGGGGAGCTGTTTTTT.

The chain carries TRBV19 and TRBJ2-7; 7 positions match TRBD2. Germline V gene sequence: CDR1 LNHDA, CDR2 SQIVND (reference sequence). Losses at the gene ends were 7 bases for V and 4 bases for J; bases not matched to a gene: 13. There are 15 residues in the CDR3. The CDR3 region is CASTPSTGGRYEQYF. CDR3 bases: TGTGCCAGTACCCCATCAACAGGCGGGAGATACGAGCAGTACTTC. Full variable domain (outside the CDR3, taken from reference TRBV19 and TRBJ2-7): DGGITQSPKYLFRKEGQNVTLSCEQNLNHDAMYWYRQDPGQGLRLIYYSQIVNDFQKGDIAEGYSVSREKKESFPLTVTSAQKNPTAFYLCASTPSTGGRYEQYFGPGTRLTVT.

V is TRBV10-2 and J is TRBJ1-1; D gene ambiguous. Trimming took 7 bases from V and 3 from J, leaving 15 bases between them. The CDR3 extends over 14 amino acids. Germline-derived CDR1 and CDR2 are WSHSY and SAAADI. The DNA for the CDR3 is TGCGCCAGCAAATACGGTAACCAACACACTGAAGCTTTCTTT. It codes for CASKYGNQHTEAFF.

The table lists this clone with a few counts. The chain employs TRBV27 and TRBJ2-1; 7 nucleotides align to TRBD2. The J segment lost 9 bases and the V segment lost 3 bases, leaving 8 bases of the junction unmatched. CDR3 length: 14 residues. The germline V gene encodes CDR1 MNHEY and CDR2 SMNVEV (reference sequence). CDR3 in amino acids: CASSFPGRKVEQFF. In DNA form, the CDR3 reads TGTGCCAGCAGTTTCCCCGGGAGGAAGGTTGAGCAGTTCTTC.

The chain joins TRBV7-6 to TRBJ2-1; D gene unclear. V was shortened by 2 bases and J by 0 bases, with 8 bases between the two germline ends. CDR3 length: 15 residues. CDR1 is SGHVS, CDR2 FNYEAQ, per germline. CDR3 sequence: CASSLSPSSYNEQFF. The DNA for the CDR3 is TGTGCCAGCAGCTTATCCCCGAGCTCCTACAATGAGCAGTTCTTC.

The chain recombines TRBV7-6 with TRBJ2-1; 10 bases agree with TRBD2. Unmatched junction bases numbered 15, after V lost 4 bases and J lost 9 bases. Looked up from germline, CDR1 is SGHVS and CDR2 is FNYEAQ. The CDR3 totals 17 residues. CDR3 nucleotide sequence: TGTGCCAGCAGCTCCACCCTCAGCGGGAGGGCGTCACGTGAGCAGTTCTTC. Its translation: CASSSTLSGRASREQFF.

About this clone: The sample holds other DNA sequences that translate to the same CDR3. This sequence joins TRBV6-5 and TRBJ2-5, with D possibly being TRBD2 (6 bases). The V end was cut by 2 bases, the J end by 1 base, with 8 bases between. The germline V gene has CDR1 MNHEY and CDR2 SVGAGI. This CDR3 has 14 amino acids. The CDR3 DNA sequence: TGTGCCAGCAGTTACGGGGGGATCCAAGAGACCCAGTACTTC. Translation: CASSYGGIQETQYF.

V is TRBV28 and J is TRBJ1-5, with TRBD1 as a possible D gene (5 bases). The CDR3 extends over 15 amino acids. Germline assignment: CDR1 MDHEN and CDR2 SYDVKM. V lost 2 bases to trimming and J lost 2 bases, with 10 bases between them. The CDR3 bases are TGTGCCAGCAGTTTACAGGGATTTGGCAATCAGCCCCAGCATTTT. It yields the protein CASSLQGFGNQPQHF.

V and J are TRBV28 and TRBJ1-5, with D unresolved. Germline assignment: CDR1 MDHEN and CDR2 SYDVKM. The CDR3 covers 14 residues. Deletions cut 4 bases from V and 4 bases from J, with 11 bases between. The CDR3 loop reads CASSSEGENQPQHF. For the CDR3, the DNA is TGTGCCAGCAGTTCGGAAGGAGAGAATCAGCCCCAGCATTTT.

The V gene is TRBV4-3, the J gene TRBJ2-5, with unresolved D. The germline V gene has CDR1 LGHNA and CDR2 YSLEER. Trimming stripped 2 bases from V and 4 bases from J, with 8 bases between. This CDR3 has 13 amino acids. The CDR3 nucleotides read TGCGCCAGCAGCCAAAATCTGGCAGAGACCCAGTACTTC. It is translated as CASSQNLAETQYF.

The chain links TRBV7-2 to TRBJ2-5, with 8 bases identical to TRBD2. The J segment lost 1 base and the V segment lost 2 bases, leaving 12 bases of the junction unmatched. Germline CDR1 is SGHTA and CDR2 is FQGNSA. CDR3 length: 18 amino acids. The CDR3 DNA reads TGTGCCAGCAGCTTATCTAGCGGGCATCGGGGGGGCCAAGAGACCCAGTACTTC. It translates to CASSLSSGHRGGQETQYF.

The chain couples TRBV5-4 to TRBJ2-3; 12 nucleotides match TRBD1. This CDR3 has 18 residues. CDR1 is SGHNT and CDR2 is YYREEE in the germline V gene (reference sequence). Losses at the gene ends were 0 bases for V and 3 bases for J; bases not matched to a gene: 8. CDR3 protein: CASSLAGTGGARTDTQYF. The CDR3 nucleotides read TGTGCCAGCAGCTTGGCCGGGACAGGGGGCGCTCGGACAGATACGCAGTATTTT.

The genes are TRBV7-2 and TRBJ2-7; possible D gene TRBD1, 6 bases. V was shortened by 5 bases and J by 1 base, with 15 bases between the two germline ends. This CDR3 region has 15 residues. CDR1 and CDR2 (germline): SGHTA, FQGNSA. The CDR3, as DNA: TGTGCCAGCAGCCGAACGTGGACAGAGTCCTACGAGCAGTACGTC. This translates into CASSRTWTESYEQYV.